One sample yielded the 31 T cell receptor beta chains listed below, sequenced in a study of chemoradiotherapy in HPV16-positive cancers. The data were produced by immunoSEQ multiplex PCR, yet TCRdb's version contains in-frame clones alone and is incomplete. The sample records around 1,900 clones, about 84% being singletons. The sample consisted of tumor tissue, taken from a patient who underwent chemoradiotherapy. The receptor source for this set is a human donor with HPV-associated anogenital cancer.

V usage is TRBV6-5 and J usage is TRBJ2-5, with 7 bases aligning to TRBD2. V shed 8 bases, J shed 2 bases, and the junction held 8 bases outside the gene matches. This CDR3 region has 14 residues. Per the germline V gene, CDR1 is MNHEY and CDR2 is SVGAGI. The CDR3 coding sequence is TGTGCCAGCGCACCGGGGCGGGGGCAAGAGACCCAGTACTTC. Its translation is CASAPGRGQETQYF.

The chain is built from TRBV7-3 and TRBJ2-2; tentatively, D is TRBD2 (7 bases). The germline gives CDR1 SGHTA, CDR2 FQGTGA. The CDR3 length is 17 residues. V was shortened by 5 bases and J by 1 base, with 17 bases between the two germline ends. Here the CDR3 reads CASSPPSGGVNTGELFF. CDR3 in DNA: TGTGCCAGCAGCCCACCTTCGGGGGGCGTGAACACCGGGGAGCTGTTTTTT. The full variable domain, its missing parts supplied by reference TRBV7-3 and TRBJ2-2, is GAGVSQTPSNKVTEKGKYVELRCDPISGHTALYWYRQSLGQGPEFLIYFQGTGAADDSGLPNDRFFAVRPEGSVSTLKIQRTERGDSAVYLCASSPPSGGVNTGELFFGEGSRLTVL.

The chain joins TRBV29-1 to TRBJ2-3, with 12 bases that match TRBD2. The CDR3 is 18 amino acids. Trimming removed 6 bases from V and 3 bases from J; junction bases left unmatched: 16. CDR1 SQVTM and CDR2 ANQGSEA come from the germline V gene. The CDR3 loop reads CSVGTLAGGQGLTDTQYF. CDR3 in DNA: TGCAGCGTCGGAACGCTAGCGGGGGGGCAGGGTTTGACAGATACGCAGTATTTT.

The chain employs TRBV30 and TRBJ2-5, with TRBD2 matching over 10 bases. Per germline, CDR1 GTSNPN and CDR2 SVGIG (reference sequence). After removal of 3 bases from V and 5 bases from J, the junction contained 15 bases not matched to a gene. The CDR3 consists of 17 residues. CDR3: CAWRMWDGLAGEETQYF. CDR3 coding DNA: TGTGCCTGGAGAATGTGGGACGGGCTAGCGGGAGAGGAGACCCAGTACTTC.

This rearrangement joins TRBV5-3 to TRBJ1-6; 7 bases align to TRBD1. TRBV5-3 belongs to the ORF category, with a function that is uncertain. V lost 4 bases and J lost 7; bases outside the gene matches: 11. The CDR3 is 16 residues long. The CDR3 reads CARSPAPDRTNSPLHF. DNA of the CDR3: TGTGCCAGAAGCCCCGCTCCGGACAGGACCAATTCACCCCTCCACTTT.

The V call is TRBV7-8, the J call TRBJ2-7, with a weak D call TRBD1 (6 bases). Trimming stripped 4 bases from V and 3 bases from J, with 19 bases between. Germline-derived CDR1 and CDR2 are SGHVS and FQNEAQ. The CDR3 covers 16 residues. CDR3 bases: TGTGCCAGCAGCTCCTCCTTACAGGGAGTGTACTACGAGCAGTACTTC. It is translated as CASSSSLQGVYYEQYF. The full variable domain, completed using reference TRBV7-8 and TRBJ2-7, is GAGVSQSPRYKVAKRGQDVALRCDPISGHVSLFWYQQALGQGPEFLTYFQNEAQLDKSGLPSDRFFAERPEGSVSTLKIQRTQQEDSAVYLCASSSSLQGVYYEQYFGPGTRLTVT.

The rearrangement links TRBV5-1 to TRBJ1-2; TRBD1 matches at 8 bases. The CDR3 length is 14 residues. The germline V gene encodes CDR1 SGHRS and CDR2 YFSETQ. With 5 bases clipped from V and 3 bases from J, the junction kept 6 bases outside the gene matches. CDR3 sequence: CASRTGTGDYGYTF. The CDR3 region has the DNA TGCGCCAGCAGAACCGGGACAGGTGACTATGGCTACACCTTC.

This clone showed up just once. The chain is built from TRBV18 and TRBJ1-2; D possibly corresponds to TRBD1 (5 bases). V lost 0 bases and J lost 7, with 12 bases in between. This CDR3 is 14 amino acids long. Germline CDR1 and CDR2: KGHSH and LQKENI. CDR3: CASSPPPGPLGYTF. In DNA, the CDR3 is TGTGCCAGCTCACCACCTCCGGGGCCCCTTGGCTACACCTTC.

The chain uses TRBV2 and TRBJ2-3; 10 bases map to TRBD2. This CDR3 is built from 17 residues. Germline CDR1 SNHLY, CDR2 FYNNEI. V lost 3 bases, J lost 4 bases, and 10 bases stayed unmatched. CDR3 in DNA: TGTGCCAGCAGTGACGCCTATCTAGCGGGGGAAGCAGATACGCAGTATTTT. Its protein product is CASSDAYLAGEADTQYF.

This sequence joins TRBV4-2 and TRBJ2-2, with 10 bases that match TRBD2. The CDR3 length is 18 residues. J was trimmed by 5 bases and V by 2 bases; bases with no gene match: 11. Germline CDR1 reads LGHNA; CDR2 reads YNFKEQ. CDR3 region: CASSQPASSGRGTGELFF. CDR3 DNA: TGTGCCAGCAGCCAACCCGCTTCTAGCGGGAGAGGTACCGGGGAGCTGTTTTTT.

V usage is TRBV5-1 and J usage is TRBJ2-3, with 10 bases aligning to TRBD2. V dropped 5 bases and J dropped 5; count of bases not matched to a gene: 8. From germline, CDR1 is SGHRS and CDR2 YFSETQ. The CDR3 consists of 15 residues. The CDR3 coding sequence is TGCGCCAGCAGTCCCGGGACTAGCGCGGGAGATACGCAGTATTTT. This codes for CASSPGTSAGDTQYF.

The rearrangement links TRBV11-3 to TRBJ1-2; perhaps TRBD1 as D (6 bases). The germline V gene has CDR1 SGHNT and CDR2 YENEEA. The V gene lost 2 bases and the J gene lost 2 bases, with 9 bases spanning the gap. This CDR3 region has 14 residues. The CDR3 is CASSLRGANYGYTF. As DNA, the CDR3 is TGTGCCAGCAGCTTACGGGGGGCGAACTATGGCTACACCTTC.

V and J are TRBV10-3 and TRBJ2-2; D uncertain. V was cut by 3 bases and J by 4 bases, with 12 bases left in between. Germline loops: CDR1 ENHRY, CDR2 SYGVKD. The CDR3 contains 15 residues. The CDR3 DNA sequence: TGTGCCATCAGTGATTTCGCGCAGGTCACCGGGGAGCTGTTTTTT. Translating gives CAISDFAQVTGELFF.

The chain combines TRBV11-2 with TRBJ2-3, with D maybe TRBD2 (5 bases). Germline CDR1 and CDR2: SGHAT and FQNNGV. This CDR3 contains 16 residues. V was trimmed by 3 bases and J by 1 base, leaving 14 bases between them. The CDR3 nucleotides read TGTGCCAGCAGCTTCGGAGGTCCCCTACGCACAGATACGCAGTATTTT. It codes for CASSFGGPLRTDTQYF.

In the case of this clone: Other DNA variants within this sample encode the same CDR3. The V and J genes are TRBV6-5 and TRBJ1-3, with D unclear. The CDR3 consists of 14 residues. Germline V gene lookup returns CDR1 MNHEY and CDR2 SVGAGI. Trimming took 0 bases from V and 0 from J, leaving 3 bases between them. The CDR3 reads CASSYSSSGNTIYF. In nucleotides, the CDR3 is TGTGCCAGCAGTTACTCAAGCTCTGGAAACACCATATATTTT.

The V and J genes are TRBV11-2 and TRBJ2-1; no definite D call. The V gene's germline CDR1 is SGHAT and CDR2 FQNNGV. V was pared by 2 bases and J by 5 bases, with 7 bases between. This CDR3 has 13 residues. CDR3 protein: CASSLNTNNEQFF. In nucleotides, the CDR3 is TGTGCCAGCAGCTTAAATACTAACAATGAGCAGTTCTTC.

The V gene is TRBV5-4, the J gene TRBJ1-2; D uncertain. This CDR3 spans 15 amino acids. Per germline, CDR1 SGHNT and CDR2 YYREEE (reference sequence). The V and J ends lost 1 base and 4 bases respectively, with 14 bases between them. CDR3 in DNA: TGTGCCAGCAGCTTGACGGAAAATGAACTCTATGGCTACACCTTC. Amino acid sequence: CASSLTENELYGYTF.

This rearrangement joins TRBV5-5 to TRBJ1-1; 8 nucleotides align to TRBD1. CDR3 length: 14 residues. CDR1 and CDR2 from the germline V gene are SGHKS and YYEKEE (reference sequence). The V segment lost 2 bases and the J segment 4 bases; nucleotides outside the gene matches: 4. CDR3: CASSFADRATEAFF. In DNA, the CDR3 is TGTGCCAGCAGCTTTGCGGACAGGGCCACTGAAGCTTTCTTT.

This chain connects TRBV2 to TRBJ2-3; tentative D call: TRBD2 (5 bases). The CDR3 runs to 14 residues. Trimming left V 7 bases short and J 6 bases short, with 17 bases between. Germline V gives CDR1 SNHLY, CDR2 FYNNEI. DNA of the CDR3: TGTGCCAGCAATAGCGTCACTGCACAGGATACGCAGTATTTT. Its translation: CASNSVTAQDTQYF.

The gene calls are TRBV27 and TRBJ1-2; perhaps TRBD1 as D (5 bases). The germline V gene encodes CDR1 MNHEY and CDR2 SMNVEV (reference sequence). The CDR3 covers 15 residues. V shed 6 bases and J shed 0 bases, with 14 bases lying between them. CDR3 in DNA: TGTGCCAGCAGCCCCGAGTACAGGCCTAACTATGGCTACACCTTC. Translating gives CASSPEYRPNYGYTF.

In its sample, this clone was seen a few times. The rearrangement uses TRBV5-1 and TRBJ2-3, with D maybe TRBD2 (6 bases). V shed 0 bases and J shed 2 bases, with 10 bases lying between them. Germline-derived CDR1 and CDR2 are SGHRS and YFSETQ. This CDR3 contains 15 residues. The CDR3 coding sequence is TGCGCCAGCAGCTTGGGATTAGCGGTCACAGATACGCAGTATTTT. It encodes CASSLGLAVTDTQYF.

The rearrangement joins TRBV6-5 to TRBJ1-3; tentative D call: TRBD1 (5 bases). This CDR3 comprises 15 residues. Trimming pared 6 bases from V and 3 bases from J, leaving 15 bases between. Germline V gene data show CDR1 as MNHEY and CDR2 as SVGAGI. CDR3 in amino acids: CASRRTWGDGNTIYF. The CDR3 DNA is TGTGCCAGCAGGCGGACCTGGGGGGATGGAAACACCATATATTTT.

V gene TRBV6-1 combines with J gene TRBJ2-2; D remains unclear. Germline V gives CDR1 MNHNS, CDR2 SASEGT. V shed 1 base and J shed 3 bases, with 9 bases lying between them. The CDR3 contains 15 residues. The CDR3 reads CASSEGLSDTGELFF. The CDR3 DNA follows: TGTGCCAGCAGTGAAGGGCTATCGGACACCGGGGAGCTGTTTTTT.

The CDR3 loop reads CASSSGAETQYF. The CDR3 DNA sequence: TGTGCCAGTAGTAGCGGGGCGGAGACCCAGTACTTC. The V and J genes are TRBV19 and TRBJ2-5; D perhaps matches TRBD2 (6 bases). The CDR3 contains 12 residues. V lost 4 bases and J 5 bases, leaving 8 bases between the germline ends. The V gene's germline CDR1 is LNHDA and CDR2 SQIVND (reference sequence).

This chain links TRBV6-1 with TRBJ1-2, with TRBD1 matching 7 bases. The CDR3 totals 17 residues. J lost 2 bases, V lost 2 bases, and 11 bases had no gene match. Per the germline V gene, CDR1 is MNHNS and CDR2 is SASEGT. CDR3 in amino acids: CASSESYARDSNYGYTF. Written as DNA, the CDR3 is TGTGCCAGCAGTGAATCTTACGCTAGGGACAGCAACTATGGCTACACCTTC.

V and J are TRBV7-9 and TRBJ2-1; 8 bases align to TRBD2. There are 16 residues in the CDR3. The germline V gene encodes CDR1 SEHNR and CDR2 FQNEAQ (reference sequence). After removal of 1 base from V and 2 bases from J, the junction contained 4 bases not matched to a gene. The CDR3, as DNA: TGTGCCAGCAGCTTAGGAGCGGGAGTAGCCTACAATGAGCAGTTCTTC. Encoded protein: CASSLGAGVAYNEQFF.

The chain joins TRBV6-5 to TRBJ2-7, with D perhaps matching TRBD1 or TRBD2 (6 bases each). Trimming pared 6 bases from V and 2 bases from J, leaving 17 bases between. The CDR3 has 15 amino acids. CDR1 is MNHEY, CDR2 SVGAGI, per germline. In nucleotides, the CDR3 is TGTGCCAGCAGCCTCTCGGGGGCAGTTGCCTACGAGCAGTACTTC. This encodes CASSLSGAVAYEQYF.

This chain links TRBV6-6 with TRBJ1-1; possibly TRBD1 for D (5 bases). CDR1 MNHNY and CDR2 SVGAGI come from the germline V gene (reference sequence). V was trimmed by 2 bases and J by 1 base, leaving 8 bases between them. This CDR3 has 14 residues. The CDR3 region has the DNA TGTGCCAGCAGTTACAACGGGGGGAACACTGAAGCTTTCTTT. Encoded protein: CASSYNGGNTEAFF.

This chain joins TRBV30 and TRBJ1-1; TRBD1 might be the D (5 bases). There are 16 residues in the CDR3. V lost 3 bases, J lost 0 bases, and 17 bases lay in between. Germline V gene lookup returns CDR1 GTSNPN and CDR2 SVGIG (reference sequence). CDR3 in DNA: TGTGCCTGGAGATCTCGGGGGAGTATTATGAACACTGAAGCTTTCTTT. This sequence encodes CAWRSRGSIMNTEAFF.

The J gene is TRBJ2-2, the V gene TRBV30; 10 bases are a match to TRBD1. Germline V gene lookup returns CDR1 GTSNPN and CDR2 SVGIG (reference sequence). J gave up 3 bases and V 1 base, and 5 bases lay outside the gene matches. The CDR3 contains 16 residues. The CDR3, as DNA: TGTGCCTGGAGTGAACCAGGACAGGGGGACACCGGGGAGCTGTTTTTT. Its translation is CAWSEPGQGDTGELFF.

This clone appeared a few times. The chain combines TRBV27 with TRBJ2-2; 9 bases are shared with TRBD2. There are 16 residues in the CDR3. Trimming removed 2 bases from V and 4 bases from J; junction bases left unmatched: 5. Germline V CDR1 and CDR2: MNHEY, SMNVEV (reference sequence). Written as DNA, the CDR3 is TGTGCCAGCAGTTTAGGGGCGGGGGGGCTCACCGGGGAGCTGTTTTTT. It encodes CASSLGAGGLTGELFF.